This paragraph reports one T cell receptor beta chain. This clonotype was recorded at least ten times. What this receptor recognizes is not known. Base quality data are lacking; no much larger clone is found one base away. Library prep was done by RACE. Reads for this sample came from a NextSeq 500. Library preparation attached unique molecular identifiers to individual cDNA molecules for quantitative, reproducible TCR counting. Each blood RNA sample was used to sequence both TCR alpha and TCR beta chains. On the authors' methods: A median of approximately 100,000 TCRs per sample was observed, with a range of roughly 23,224 to 750,000. The Decombinator software suite was used to annotate the V, J and CDR3 of the TCR reads. To make PS versus PT1 abundance plots, every sample was subsampled to the same number of TCRs (28,000). Expanded TCRs were defined as absent before sensitization and observed at least eight times at the 2-week time point. TCRdb reran the public reads through fastp at Q25 and MiXCR, keeping productive beta chains. Each CDR3 protein appears once, grouped with its most common genes and DNA. These V and J calls derive from TCRdb rather than the authors' analysis. The sample includes 84,000 or so distinct CDR3 sequences, with about 10% observed a single time. The ten largest account for roughly 2.4% of the sample.

The time point tag for this specimen amounts to: patch test 2, 6 weeks after DPC sensitization. The treatment or condition label here, explained by the study, means: therapeutic diphenylcyclopropenone sensitization with weekly scalp DPC. At every patch-test visit, the blood draw took place before the patch test was put on. Patients were considered eligible if aged 18 to 70, diagnosed with alopecia and deemed suitable for DPC therapy, and patients were excluded if pregnant. Unfractionated whole blood was collected in Tempus Blood RNA tubes, and total RNA was extracted from that blood. The data were obtained in a study of human T cells and chemical hapten exposure (TCRdb year 2021). With respect to the entire study: For sensitization, 2% DPC in acetone was applied to a 2 cm by 2 cm area of upper inner arm skin. Throughout the roughly 24-week study period, patients were also given weekly therapeutic DPC doses on the scalp. Patch tests used Finn chambers with 0.01% DPC on the upper back, scored after 6 days by International Contact Dermatitis Research Group standards. The mostly female patient cohort included alopecia areata with under or over 50% scalp involvement, alopecia totalis and alopecia universalis. Libraries were pooled for sequencing, and per-sample TCR yields varied mainly because of small differences in library volumes within the pool. This study followed changes in the peripheral blood TCR repertoire in vivo during primary and secondary sensitization of alopecia patients to the hapten diphenylcyclopropenone (DPC). Blood was sampled from patients pre-sensitization (week 0) and at 2, 6 and about 24 weeks after DPC sensitization. About 29 alopecia patients gave blood for TCR sequencing at one to four time points (pre-sensitization, 2, 6 and 24 weeks). The investigation overall reported the following: Alopecia, a presumed autoimmune disease, was present in all patients, so the immune response of the patients might differ from that of healthy individuals. The number of PT1 expanded TCRs positively correlated with patch test score, significant at thresholds 8, 16 and 32 but not 4. DPC sensitization did not change how many TCRs were above 1 in 1000 frequency, and no evidence was found of alterations in global repertoire structure. Expanded TCRs formed significantly more large CDR3 similarity clusters than pre-sensitization or healthy control sets, consistent with antigen-driven responses. After repeated subsampling, changes were observed in the strength of the expansion versus patch-test correlation and in the threshold at which the correlation became significant.

From its cysteine to its phenylalanine, the CDR3 spans 14 amino acids. The kept DNA is CDR3 alone, 42 bases in frame from the first base. CDR1 and CDR2, per the germline V gene, are SGHAT and FQNNGV. The V and J ends are trimmed by 6 bases and 5 bases, leaving 15 bases between them. The origin of this receptor is a woman in her 30s with alopecia areata. Some clones in this sample may be carry-over from other donors' samples. This sequence uses TRBV11-2 and TRBJ2-3; the D segment cannot be called with confidence. This specimen consisted of whole blood, obtained in connection with sensitization to the hapten diphenylcyclopropenone (DPC). The CDR3 amino acid sequence is: CASSPLGWGDTQYF. The nucleotides read TGTGCCAGCAGTCCCCTAGGCTGGGGAGATACGCAGTATTTT.